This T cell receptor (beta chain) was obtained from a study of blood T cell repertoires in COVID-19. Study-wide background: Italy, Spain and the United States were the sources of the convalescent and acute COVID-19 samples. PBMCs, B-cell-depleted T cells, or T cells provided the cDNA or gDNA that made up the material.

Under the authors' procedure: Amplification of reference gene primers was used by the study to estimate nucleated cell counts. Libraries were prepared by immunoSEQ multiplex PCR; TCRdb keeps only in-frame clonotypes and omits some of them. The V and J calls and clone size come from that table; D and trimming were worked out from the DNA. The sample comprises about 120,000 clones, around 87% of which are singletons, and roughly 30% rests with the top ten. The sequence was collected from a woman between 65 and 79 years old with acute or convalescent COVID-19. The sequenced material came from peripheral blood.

Here the CDR3 reads CASSEETGHSPLHF. DNA for the CDR3: TGTGCCAGCAGTGAAGAGACAGGGCATTCACCCCTCCACTTT. The chain links TRBV6-1 to TRBJ1-6; 7 bases map to TRBD1. This CDR3 spans 14 amino acids. Germline V gives CDR1 MNHNS, CDR2 SASEGT. Germline trimming cut 1 base from V and 8 bases from J; bases unmatched to any gene: 2.